A selection of T cell receptor beta chains follows, all from one sample in a study of T cell responses to AZD1222 COVID-19 vaccine. This table comes from immunoSEQ multiplex PCR, and its TCRdb copy is limited to in-frame clones, with some not included. There are around 130,000 clones in the sample; 80% to 90% occur only once, and about 9.5% lies in the top ten. This sample comprised peripheral blood, obtained 28 days after the second AZD1222 dose. These receptor sequences come from an adult who received the AZD1222 COVID-19 vaccine. Each CDR3 is given without its conserved first and last residue.

CDR3aa: ASSLLAGQEAF
v_gene: TRBV7-9
j_gene: TRBJ1-1
len: 11

CDR3aa: ASSQDGQWRAEAF
v_gene: TRBV4-2
j_gene: TRBJ1-1
len: 13

CDR3aa: ASSPPSRGGELF
v_gene: TRBV18
j_gene: TRBJ2-2
len: 12

CDR3aa: AWSVQIGSQPQH
v_gene: TRBV30
j_gene: TRBJ1-5
len: 12

CDR3aa: AISERGQGAEKLF
v_gene: TRBV10-3
j_gene: TRBJ1-4
len: 13

CDR3aa: ASSATFENTEAF
v_gene: TRBV2
j_gene: TRBJ1-1
len: 12

CDR3aa: ASSLRGASTGELF
v_gene: TRBV27
j_gene: TRBJ2-2
len: 13

CDR3aa: ASSVDSFSGNTIY
v_gene: TRBV9
j_gene: TRBJ1-3
len: 13

CDR3aa: ASGAEGTEAF
v_gene: TRBV25-1
j_gene: TRBJ1-1
len: 10

CDR3aa: ASSPAENTEAF
v_gene: TRBV18
j_gene: TRBJ1-1
len: 11

CDR3aa: ASKILGIGDTEAF
v_gene: TRBV6-5
j_gene: TRBJ1-1
len: 13

CDR3aa: ATSRGTEAF
v_gene: TRBV15
j_gene: TRBJ1-1
len: 9

CDR3aa: ASSLGVSPLH
v_gene: TRBV28
j_gene: TRBJ1-6
len: 10

CDR3aa: SVFVLSLQY
v_gene: TRBV29-1
j_gene: TRBJ2-7
len: 9

CDR3aa: ATRRTNTEAF
v_gene: TRBV6-5
j_gene: TRBJ1-1
len: 10

CDR3aa: ASSVQGAGYTEAF
v_gene: TRBV10-1
j_gene: TRBJ1-1
len: 13

CDR3aa: ARDFGLYGYT
v_gene: TRBV30
j_gene: TRBJ1-2
len: 10